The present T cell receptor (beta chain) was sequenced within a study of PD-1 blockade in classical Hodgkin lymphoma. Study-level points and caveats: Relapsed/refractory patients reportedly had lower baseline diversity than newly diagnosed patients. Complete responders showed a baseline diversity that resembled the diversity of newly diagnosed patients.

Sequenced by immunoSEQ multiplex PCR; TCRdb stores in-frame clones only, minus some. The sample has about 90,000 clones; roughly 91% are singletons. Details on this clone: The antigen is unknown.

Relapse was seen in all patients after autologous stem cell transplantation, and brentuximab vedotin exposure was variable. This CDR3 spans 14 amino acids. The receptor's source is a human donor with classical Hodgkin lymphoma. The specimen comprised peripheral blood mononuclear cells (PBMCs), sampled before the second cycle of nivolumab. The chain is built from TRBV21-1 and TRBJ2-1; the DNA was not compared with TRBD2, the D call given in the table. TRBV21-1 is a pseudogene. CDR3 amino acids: CASSKDEGSNEQFF. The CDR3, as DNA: TGTGCCAGCAGCAAAGACGAAGGGAGCAATGAGCAGTTCTTC.